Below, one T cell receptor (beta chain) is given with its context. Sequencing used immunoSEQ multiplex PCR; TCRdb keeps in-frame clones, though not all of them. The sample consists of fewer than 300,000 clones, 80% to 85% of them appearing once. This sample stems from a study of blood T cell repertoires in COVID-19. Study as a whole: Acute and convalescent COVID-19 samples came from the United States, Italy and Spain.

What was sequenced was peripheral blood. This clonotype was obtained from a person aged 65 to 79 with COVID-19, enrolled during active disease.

The CDR3 protein is CASSQEGAGNQPQHF. The CDR3 bases are TGTGCCAGCAGCCAAGAAGGGGCTGGGAATCAGCCCCAGCATTTT. The chain employs TRBV4-2 and TRBJ1-5; D perhaps matches TRBD1 (5 bases). V was pared by 0 bases and J by 4 bases, with 10 bases between. CDR1 is LGHNA, CDR2 YNFKEQ, per germline. This CDR3 has 15 amino acids.